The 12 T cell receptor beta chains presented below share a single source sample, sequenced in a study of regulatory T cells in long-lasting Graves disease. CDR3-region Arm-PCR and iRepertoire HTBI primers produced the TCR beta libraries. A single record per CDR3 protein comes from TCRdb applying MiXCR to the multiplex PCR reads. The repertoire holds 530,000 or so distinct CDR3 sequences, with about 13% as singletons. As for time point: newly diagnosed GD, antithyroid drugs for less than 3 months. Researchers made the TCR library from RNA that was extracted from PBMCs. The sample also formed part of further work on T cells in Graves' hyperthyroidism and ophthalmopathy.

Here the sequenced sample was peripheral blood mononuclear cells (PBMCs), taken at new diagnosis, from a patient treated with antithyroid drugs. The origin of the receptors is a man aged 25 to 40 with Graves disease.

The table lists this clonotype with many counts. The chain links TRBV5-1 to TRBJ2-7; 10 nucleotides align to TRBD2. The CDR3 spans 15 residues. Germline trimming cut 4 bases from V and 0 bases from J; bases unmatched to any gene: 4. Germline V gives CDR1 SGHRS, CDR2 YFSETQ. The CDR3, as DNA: TGCGCCAGCAGCCACGGACTAGCGGCCTCCTACGAGCAGTACTTC. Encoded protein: CASSHGLAASYEQYF.

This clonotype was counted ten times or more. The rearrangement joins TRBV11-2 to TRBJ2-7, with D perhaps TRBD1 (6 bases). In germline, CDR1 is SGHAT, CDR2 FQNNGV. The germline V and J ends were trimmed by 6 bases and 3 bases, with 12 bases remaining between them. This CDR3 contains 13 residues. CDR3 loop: CASRKQGYYEQYF. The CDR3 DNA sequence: TGTGCCAGCAGGAAGCAGGGGTACTACGAGCAGTACTTC.

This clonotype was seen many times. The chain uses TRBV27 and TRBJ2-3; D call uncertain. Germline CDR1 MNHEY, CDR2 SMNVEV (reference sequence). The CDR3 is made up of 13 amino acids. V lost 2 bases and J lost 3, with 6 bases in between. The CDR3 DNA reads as TGTGCCAGCAGTTTAGTCGTAACAGATACGCAGTATTTT. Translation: CASSLVVTDTQYF.

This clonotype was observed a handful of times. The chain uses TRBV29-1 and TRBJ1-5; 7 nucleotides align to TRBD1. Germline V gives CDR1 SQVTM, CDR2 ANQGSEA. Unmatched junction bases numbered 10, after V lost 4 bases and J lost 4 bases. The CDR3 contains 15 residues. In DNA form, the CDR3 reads TGCAGCGTTGTATCTGGAACAGGGGCTAATCAGCCCCAGCATTTT. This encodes CSVVSGTGANQPQHF. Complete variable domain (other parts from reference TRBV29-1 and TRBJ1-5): SAVISQKPSRDICQRGTSLTIQCQVDSQVTMMFWYRQQPGQSLTLIATANQGSEATYESGFVIDKFPISRPNLTFSTLTVSNMSPEDSSIYLCSVVSGTGANQPQHFGDGTRLSIL.

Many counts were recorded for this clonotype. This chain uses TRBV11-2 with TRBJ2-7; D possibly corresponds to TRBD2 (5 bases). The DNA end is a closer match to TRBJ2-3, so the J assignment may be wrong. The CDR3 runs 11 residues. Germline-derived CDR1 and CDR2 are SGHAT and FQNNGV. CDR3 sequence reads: CASSHRGEQYF. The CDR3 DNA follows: TGTGCCAGCAGCCATCGGGGAGAGCAGTATTTT.

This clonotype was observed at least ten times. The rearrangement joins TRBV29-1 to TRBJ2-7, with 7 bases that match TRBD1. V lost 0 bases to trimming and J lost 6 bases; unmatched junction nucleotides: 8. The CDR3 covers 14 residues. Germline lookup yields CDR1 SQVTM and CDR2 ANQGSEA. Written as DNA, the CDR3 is TGCAGCGTTGAAGATTCGGCGACAGGGCTCGAGCAGTACTTC. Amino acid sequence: CSVEDSATGLEQYF.

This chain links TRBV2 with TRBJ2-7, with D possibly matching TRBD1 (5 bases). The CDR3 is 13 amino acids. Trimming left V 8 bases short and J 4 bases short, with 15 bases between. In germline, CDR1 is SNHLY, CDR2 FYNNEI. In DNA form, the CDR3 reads TGTGCCAGCTCCGAGACAGTGGTTTACGAGCAGTACTTC. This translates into CASSETVVYEQYF.

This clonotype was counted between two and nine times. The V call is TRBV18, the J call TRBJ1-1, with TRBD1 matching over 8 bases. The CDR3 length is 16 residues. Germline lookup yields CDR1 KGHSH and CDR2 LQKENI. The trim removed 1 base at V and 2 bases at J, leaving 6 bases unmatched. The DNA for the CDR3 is TGTGCCAGCTCACCACTGATCACAGGGGGTAACACTGAAGCTTTCTTT. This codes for CASSPLITGGNTEAFF.

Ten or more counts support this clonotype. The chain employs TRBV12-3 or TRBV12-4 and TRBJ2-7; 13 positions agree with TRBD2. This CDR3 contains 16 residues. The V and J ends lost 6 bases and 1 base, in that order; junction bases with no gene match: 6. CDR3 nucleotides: TGTGCCAGCAGAAAGGGACTAGCGGGGATATCCTACGAGCAGTACTTC. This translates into CASRKGLAGISYEQYF.

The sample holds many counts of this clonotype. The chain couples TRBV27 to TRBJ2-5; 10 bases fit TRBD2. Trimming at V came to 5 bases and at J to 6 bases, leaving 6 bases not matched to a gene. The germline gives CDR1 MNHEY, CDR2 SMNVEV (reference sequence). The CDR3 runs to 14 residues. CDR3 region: CASSAGLAVKTQYF. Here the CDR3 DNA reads TGTGCCAGCAGTGCCGGACTAGCGGTCAAGACCCAGTACTTC.

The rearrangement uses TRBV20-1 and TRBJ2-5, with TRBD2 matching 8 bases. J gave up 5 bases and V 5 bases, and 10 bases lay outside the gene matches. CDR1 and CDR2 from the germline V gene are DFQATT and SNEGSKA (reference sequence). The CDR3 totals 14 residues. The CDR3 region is CSAPIAGSGETQYF. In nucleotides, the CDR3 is TGCAGTGCTCCTATAGCGGGATCTGGTGAGACCCAGTACTTC.

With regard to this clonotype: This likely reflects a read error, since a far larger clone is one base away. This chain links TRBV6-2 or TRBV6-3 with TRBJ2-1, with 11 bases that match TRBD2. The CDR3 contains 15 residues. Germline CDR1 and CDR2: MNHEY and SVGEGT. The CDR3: CASSRLAGSYSEQFF. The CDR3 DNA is TGTGCCAGCAGTCGACTAGCGGGAAGCTACAGTGAGCAGTTCTTC.